A selection of T cell receptor beta chains follows, all from one sample in a study of T cell responses to AZD1222 COVID-19 vaccine. Libraries were prepared by immunoSEQ multiplex PCR; TCRdb keeps only in-frame clonotypes and omits some of them. Of 130,000 to 150,000 clones listed, about 92% are singletons. The material was peripheral blood, obtained on day 0 of AZD1222 vaccination. These receptors were taken from an adult in good health. CDR3s include the opening cysteine and the closing phenylalanine or tryptophan. Fields, in order: clone size, V gene, CDR3 protein. Clone size is given for some rows only: seen once, a few or many times, or a class if the clone is expanded.

size: NA; V: TRBV2; CDR3: CASRPDTGPEGELFF
size: NA; V: TRBV15; CDR3: CATSRTANSYEQYF
size: NA; V: TRBV20-1; CDR3: CSASDDSLSGNTIYF
size: NA; V: TRBV7-9; CDR3: CASSAPGDIYGYTF
size: NA; V: TRBV20-1; CDR3: CSASLPGGLMNTEAFF
size: NA; V: TRBV25-1; CDR3: CASSDPSTGGKGYTF
size: NA; V: TRBV4-1; CDR3: CASSQDNRDYGYTF
size: NA; V: TRBV4-1; CDR3: CASSQERGAVYEAFF
size: NA; V: TRBV30; CDR3: CAWSPTGSTEAFF
size: NA; V: TRBV5-1; CDR3: CASSFTREGTGENTEAFF
size: NA; V: TRBV9; CDR3: CASSVSGGIAGELFF
size: NA; V: TRBV19; CDR3: CATRLAGDRNEQFF
size: NA; V: TRBV2; CDR3: CASIEQAWGDTQYF
size: NA; V: TRBV6-5; CDR3: CASTYRTGEKLFF
size: NA; V: TRBV7-9; CDR3: CASSLSFGVELSGNTIYF
size: NA; V: TRBV6-6; CDR3: CASRLGGVGNTIYF
size: NA; V: TRBV5-1; CDR3: CASSLDPGPNNEQFF
size: NA; V: TRBV7-5; CDR3: CARRPRGGGAYGYTF
size: once; V: TRBV5-4; CDR3: CASSLVGRADEQYF
size: NA; V: TRBV7-2; CDR3: CASSLVVAGGAGDTQYF
size: NA; V: TRBV5-1; CDR3: CASSSGRRQGAYGYTF
size: NA; V: TRBV19; CDR3: CASSIILGHATNEKLFF
size: NA; V: TRBV25-1; CDR3: CASSGQGQGAHGYTF
size: NA; V: TRBV2; CDR3: CASTLGQSENYGYTF
size: NA; V: TRBV9; CDR3: CASSVGNREAEPQHF
size: NA; V: TRBV5-1; CDR3: CASSIQGAEEKLFF
size: NA; V: TRBV7-9; CDR3: CASSSDISRANTIYF
size: NA; V: TRBV12-3/TRBV12-4; CDR3: CASSFNRKETQYF
size: NA; V: TRBV2; CDR3: CASSENRANTEAFF
size: NA; V: TRBV7-8; CDR3: CASSLGRPGQDSYQPQHF
size: NA; V: TRBV5-1; CDR3: CASSLGDLYSNQPQHF
size: NA; V: TRBV7-8; CDR3: CASSSAPSVSGANVLTF
size: NA; V: TRBV6-2/TRBV6-3; CDR3: CASRPKTRSSYNEQFF
size: NA; V: TRBV10-3; CDR3: CAISELGAQEQYF
size: NA; V: TRBV5-8; CDR3: CASSLDRGRGYGYTF
size: NA; V: TRBV11-2; CDR3: CASSLGPTWTF
size: NA; V: TRBV5-1; CDR3: CASRLDGANVLTF
size: NA; V: TRBV7-8; CDR3: CASNLGTSDYEQYF
size: NA; V: TRBV7-8; CDR3: CASSPDSNQPQHF
size: NA; V: TRBV19; CDR3: CASKGGNYEQYF
size: NA; V: TRBV6-5; CDR3: CASSGTRTQPQHF
size: NA; V: TRBV9; CDR3: CASSVDFGGSYNEQFF
size: NA; V: TRBV7-3; CDR3: CASSLGGRTDTQYF
size: NA; V: TRBV5-1; CDR3: CASSLVYRGRNTGELFF
size: few; V: TRBV5-5; CDR3: CASTTVVGSRDTEAFF
size: NA; V: TRBV7-9; CDR3: CASSSNQGRTEAFF